This TCR beta chain is drawn from a study of T cells in Graves' hyperthyroidism and ophthalmopathy. A roughly 9.3 ml volume of fresh peripheral blood provided the PBMCs. Looked up from germline, CDR1 is LNHDA and CDR2 is SQIVND (reference sequence). The CDR3 totals 15 residues. Trimming at V came to 8 bases and at J to 5 bases, leaving 11 bases not matched to a gene. This clonotype was observed a handful of times. RNA transcripts yielded amplified TCR beta CDR3 regions. When the TCR CDR3 underwent first-round RT-PCR, the HTBI primer set was used. TCRdb itself ran the multiplex PCR reads through MiXCR, one entry per CDR3 protein. The repertoire consists of about 530,000 distinct CDR3 sequences, with roughly 17% occurring once and the leading ten covering 17%.

The J gene is TRBJ1-5, the V gene TRBV19; 8 nucleotides agree with TRBD1. The source is a woman aged 18-35 years with Graves' ophthalmopathy. Sequencing used blood. The CDR3 sequence is CASRQDRDGYQPQHF. As DNA, the CDR3 is TGTGCCAGTCGGCAGGACAGGGACGGCTATCAGCCCCAGCATTTT.